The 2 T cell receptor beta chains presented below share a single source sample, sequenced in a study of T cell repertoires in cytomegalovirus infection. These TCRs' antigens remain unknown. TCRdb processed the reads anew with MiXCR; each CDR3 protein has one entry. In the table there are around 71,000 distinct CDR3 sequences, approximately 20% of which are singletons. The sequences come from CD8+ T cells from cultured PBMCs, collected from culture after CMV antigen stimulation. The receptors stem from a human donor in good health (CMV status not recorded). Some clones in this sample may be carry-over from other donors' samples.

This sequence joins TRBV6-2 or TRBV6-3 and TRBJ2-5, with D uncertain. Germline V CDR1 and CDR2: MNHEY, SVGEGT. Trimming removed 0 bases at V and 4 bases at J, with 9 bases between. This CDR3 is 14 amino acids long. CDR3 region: CASSYSGVAETQYF. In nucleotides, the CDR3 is TGTGCCAGCAGTTACTCGGGTGTTGCAGAGACCCAGTACTTC.

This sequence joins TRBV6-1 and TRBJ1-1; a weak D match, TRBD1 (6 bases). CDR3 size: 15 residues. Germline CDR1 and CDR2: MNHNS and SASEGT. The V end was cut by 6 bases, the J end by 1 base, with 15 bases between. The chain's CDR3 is CASRVALTGNTEAFF. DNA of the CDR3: TGTGCCAGCAGGGTGGCGCTGACAGGGAACACTGAAGCTTTCTTT.